The 11 T cell receptor beta chains below all came from one sample that was sequenced in a study of cytomegalovirus exposure and HLA in healthy donors. In the PCR, 60 Vbeta and 13 Jbeta primers were used. Sequenced by immunoSEQ multiplex PCR; TCRdb stores in-frame clones only, minus some. Of 85,000 to 100,000 clones detected, around 60% appear once; the ten largest clones hold approximately 3%. The sample comprised PBMCs. These receptors came from a man aged 55 to 70 in good health and CMV-seronegative.

CDR3 nucleotides: TGTGCCAGCAGAACACAGGGGTTGGGCACCGGGGAGCTGTTTTTT. Amino acids: CASRTQGLGTGELFF. The chain has TRBV6-5 and TRBJ2-2, with 7 bases matching TRBD1. The CDR3 covers 15 residues. Losses at the gene ends were 6 bases for V and 4 bases for J; bases not matched to a gene: 8. Germline V gene data show CDR1 as MNHEY and CDR2 as SVGAGI.

This clone was seen once. The chain combines TRBV19 with TRBJ2-7; TRBD1 matches at 8 bases. J was trimmed by 1 base and V by 2 bases; bases with no gene match: 1. There are 14 residues in the CDR3. The germline CDR1 and CDR2 sequences are LNHDA and SQIVND (reference sequence). The CDR3 spells CASSIQGASYEQYF. CDR3 coding DNA: TGTGCCAGTAGTATACAGGGGGCTTCCTACGAGCAGTACTTC.

The gene calls are TRBV19 and TRBJ1-1; 7 bases match TRBD1. V was pared by 4 bases and J by 3 bases, with 2 bases of the junction left unmatched. Germline assignment: CDR1 LNHDA and CDR2 SQIVND (reference sequence). CDR3 length equals 13 residues. This CDR3 reads CASSNTGDTEAFF. In DNA form, the CDR3 reads TGTGCCAGTAGTAACACAGGGGACACTGAAGCTTTCTTT.

The chain links TRBV25-1 to TRBJ1-1; D call uncertain. Trimming pared 3 bases from V and 6 bases from J, leaving 11 bases between. Germline V gene lookup returns CDR1 MGHDK and CDR2 SYGVNS. This CDR3 spans 13 amino acids. Written as DNA, the CDR3 is TGTGCCAGCAGTGATCTCTTCGGGGCTGAAGCTTTCTTT. It translates to CASSDLFGAEAFF.

This chain's CDR3 is CASSFQRGWGETQYF. The CDR3 bases are TGTGCCAGCAGCTTCCAGCGGGGGTGGGGAGAGACCCAGTACTTC. The chain carries TRBV7-2 and TRBJ2-5, with 8 positions matching TRBD2. This CDR3 has 15 residues. Per germline, CDR1 SGHTA and CDR2 FQGNSA. V was clipped by 3 bases and J by 4 bases; unmatched bases: 7.

This chain connects TRBV2 to TRBJ1-1, with 10 nucleotides matching TRBD1. There are 16 residues in the CDR3. The junction had 6 bases not matched to a gene; V was cut back by 2 bases and J by 3 bases. Germline assignment: CDR1 SNHLY and CDR2 FYNNEI. The CDR3 DNA reads TGTGCCAGCAGTGAAAGTCCCGGGACAGGGGACACTGAAGCTTTCTTT. It yields the protein CASSESPGTGDTEAFF.

The table lists this clone with a few counts. A read error may account for a junction end that differs from germline. This chain links TRBV7-9 with TRBJ2-4; D possibly corresponds to TRBD2 (5 bases). Germline CDR1 and CDR2: SEHNR and FQNEAQ (reference sequence). The CDR3 is 14 amino acids. CDR3 sequence: CASTLNRDSNIQYF. The CDR3 DNA reads TGTGCCAGCACCTTAAACCGGGATAGTAACATTCAGTACTTC.

About this clone: This specimen includes other DNA sequences encoding the same CDR3. The V gene is TRBV5-6, the J gene TRBJ2-4; D might be TRBD1 (6 bases). Looked up from germline, CDR1 is SGHDT and CDR2 is YYEEEE. The CDR3 extends over 15 amino acids. Deletions cut 2 bases from V and 0 bases from J, with 9 bases between. The CDR3 DNA reads as TGTGCCAGCAGCTTCAGGGGCCTAGCCAAAAACATTCAGTACTTC. Amino acid sequence: CASSFRGLAKNIQYF.

There are a few counts of this clone. The rearrangement uses TRBV6-5 and TRBJ1-1, with D possibly matching TRBD1 (5 bases). The CDR3 totals 14 residues. V was trimmed by 0 bases and J by 3 bases, leaving 8 bases between them. The germline V gene has CDR1 MNHEY and CDR2 SVGAGI. The DNA of the CDR3 is TGTGCCAGCAGTTACTCAGGGGTGCACACTGAAGCTTTCTTT. Protein product: CASSYSGVHTEAFF.

V usage is TRBV2 and J usage is TRBJ1-1; D not resolved. V shed 7 bases and J shed 10 bases, with 19 bases lying between them. Germline V lookup: CDR1 SNHLY, CDR2 FYNNEI. The CDR3 has 13 amino acids. Here the CDR3 reads CASTQEGEGLAFF. The DNA of the CDR3 is TGTGCCAGCACCCAAGAGGGAGAAGGGCTAGCTTTCTTT.

The CDR3 DNA reads TGTGCCAGTACCAGCGGGACAGGGTCATACAATGAGCAGTTCTTC. Amino acid sequence: CASTSGTGSYNEQFF. This chain uses TRBV19 with TRBJ2-1, with 9 bases aligning to TRBD1. The V and J ends lost 7 bases and 4 bases, in that order; junction bases with no gene match: 8. Germline CDR1 reads LNHDA; CDR2 reads SQIVND (reference sequence). The CDR3 covers 15 residues.